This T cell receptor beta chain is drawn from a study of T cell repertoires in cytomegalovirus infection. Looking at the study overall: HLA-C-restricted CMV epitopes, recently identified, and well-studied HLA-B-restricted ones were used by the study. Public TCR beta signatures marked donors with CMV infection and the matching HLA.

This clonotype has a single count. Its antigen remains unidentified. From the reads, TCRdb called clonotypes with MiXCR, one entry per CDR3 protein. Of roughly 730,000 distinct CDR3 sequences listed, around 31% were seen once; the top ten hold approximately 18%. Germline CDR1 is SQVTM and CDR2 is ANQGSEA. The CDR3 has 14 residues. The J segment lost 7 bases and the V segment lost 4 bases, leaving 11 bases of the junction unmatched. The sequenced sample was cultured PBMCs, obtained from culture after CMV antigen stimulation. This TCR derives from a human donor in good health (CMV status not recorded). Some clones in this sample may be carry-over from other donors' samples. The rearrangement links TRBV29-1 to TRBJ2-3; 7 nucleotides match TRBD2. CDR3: CSVAAGTGGYTQYF. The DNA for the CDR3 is TGCAGCGTTGCCGCCGGGACGGGGGGTTATACGCAGTATTTT.